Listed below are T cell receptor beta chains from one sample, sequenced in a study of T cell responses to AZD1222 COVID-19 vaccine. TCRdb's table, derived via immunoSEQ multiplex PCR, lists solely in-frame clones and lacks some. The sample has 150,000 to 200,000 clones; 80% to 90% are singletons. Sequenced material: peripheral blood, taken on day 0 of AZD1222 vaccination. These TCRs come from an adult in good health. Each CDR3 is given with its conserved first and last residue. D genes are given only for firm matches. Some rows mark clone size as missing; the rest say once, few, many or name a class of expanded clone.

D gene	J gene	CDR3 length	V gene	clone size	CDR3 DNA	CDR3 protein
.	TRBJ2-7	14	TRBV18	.	TGTGCCACCCTATCGCGGTCAGGGGACAACGAGCAGTACTTC	CATLSRSGDNEQYF
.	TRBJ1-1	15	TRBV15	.	TGTGCCACCAGCAGAGATCGATTGGGTCCCACTGAAGCTTTCTTT	CATSRDRLGPTEAFF
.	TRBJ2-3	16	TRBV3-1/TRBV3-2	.	TGTGCCAGCAGCAGGGGTGTAGCGGAGTCCACAGATACGCAGTATTTT	CASSRGVAESTDTQYF
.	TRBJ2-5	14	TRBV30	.	TGTGCCTGGAGTGTCCAGGGCTACAAGGGGACCCAGTACTTC	CAWSVQGYKGTQYF
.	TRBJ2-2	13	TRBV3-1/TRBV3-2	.	TGTGCCAGCAGCCAAGATAATGGCGGGGAGCTGTTTTTT	CASSQDNGGELFF
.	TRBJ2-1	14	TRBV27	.	TGTGCCAGCAGTTTATTGGATGAGTACAATGAGCAGTTCTTC	CASSLLDEYNEQFF
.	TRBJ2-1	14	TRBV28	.	TGTGCCAGCAGTTTACTGGACGCCTACAATGAGCAGTTCTTC	CASSLLDAYNEQFF
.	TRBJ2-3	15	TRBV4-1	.	TGCGCCAGCAGCCAAGGTAGCCCTAGCACAGATACGCAGTATTTT	CASSQGSPSTDTQYF
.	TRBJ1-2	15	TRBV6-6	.	TGTGCCAGCAGCCACTCCCCGGGAGCTAACTATGGCTACACCTTC	CASSHSPGANYGYTF
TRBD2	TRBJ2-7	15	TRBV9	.	TGTGCCAGCAGCGCACAAGCGGGAACTGTCTACGAGCAGTACTTC	CASSAQAGTVYEQYF
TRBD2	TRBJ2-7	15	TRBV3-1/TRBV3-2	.	TGTGCCAGCAGCTTACTAGCGGGGAGCTCCTACGAGCAGTACTTC	CASSLLAGSSYEQYF
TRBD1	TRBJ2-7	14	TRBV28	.	TGTGCCAGCAGTGAGAGGACAGGCCGCTACGAGCAGTACTTC	CASSERTGRYEQYF
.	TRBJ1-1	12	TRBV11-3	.	TGTGCCAGCAGCCCAGGGAGGACTGAAGCTTTCTTT	CASSPGRTEAFF
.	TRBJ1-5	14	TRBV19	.	TGTGCCAGTAGTATAGAGGGTAGCAATCAGCCCCAGCATTTT	CASSIEGSNQPQHF
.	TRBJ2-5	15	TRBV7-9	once	TGTGCCAGCAGCTCCCTTTCGGGAAATCGAGAGACCCAGTACTTC	CASSSLSGNRETQYF
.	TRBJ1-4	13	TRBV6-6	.	TGTGCCAGCAGCTATGGTCGAAATGAAAAACTGTTTTTT	CASSYGRNEKLFF
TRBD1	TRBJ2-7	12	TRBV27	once	TGTGCCAGCATGACAGGGGGGTACGAGCAGTACTTC	CASMTGGYEQYF
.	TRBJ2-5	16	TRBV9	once	TGTGCCAGCAGCGAGGGGGTTGCAGCGACACAAGAGACCCAGTACTTC	CASSEGVAATQETQYF
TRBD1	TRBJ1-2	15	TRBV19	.	TGTGCCAGTAGCAGACAGGGAAGGCTTGCCTATGGCTACACCTTC	CASSRQGRLAYGYTF
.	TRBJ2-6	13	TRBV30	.	TGTGCCTGTAGCCCCTCTGGGGCCAACGTCCTGACTTTC	CACSPSGANVLTF
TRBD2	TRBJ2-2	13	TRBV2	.	TGTGCCAGCATCAAGATAGCGGGAGGGGAGCTGTTTTTT	CASIKIAGGELFF
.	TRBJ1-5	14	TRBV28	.	TGTGCCAGCAGTACCCGGACAGGCAATCAGCCCCAGCATTTT	CASSTRTGNQPQHF
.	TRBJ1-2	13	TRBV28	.	TGTGCCAGCAGTTTGGAAGGAAGCTATGGCTACACCTTC	CASSLEGSYGYTF
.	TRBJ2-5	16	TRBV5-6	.	TGTGCCAGCAGCTTGGACCGCAGGAGATCTCAAGAGACCCAGTACTTC	CASSLDRRRSQETQYF
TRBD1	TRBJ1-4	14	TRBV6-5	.	TGTGCCAGCGGGGAGGACAGGGGTAAAGAAAAACTGTTTTTT	CASGEDRGKEKLFF
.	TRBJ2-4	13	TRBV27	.	TGTGCCAGCGGGTTAACAGGGAAAAACATTCAGTACTTC	CASGLTGKNIQYF
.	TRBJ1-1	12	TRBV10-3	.	TGTGCCACAGAGGGAGGGGGGACTGAAGCTTTCTTT	CATEGGGTEAFF
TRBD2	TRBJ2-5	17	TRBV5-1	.	TGCGCCAGCAGCCCGGTGGTACTAGCGGGGGGTGCAAAGACCCAGTACTTC	CASSPVVLAGGAKTQYF
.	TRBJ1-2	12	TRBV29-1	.	TGCAGCGTTGGTAGGCAGGGCTATGGCTACACCTTC	CSVGRQGYGYTF